This T cell receptor (beta chain) was identified during a study of shared clonotypes between healthy human individuals. General study results and limits: An effect of sequencing depth on clonotype sharing among donors was expected.

Assay used: immunoSEQ multiplex PCR; TCRdb lists only in-frame clones, some missing. The repertoire holds over 2 million clones, about 95% seen once, with roughly 1% in the top ten. V was pared by 2 bases and J by 5 bases, with 5 bases between. This CDR3 region has 11 residues. CDR1 and CDR2 from the germline V gene are SGHRS and YFSETQ. For this clone: Antigen unknown. The same CDR3 is also encoded by other DNA sequences in this sample.

Selected positively for CCR7 and CD45RO-negative, naive CD8 cells excluded terminally differentiated effector memory CD45RA+ cells. The donors were all Caucasian adults (living in Nashville, Tennessee). The sequence was obtained from a young man in good health. J is TRBJ2-7 and V is TRBV5-1; D uncertain. The specimen was naive CD8+ T cells sorted from blood. CDR3 loop: CASSFGNEQYF. CDR3 sequence (DNA): TGCGCCAGCAGCTTCGGTAACGAGCAGTACTTC.